What follows is one T cell receptor beta chain and its context. The data were taken from a study of OX40 agonist ivuxolimab in advanced cancers. TCRdb's copy holds only in-frame clones and misses some; the assay was immunoSEQ multiplex PCR. Of 45,000 to 60,000 clones in the sample, less than 90% are singletons; the top ten hold under 25%. The CDR3 is 17 residues long. V was pared by 7 bases and J by 4 bases, with 14 bases of the junction left unmatched. The germline V gene has CDR1 LNHDA and CDR2 SQIVND (reference sequence). This sequence was found in an adult with an advanced solid tumor such as melanoma, head and neck, liver or kidney cancer. This sequence joins TRBV19 and TRBJ2-1, with TRBD2 identical over 9 bases. The source material was CD4+ or CD8+ T cells sorted from blood, sampled in a trial of the OX40 agonist ivuxolimab. CDR3 residues: CASIGVSVAGVYNEQFF. In DNA, the CDR3 is TGTGCCAGTATAGGGGTGTCTGTAGCGGGGGTTTACAATGAGCAGTTCTTC. Looking up the rest from reference TRBV19 and TRBJ2-1 gives the full variable domain: DGGITQSPKYLFRKEGQNVTLSCEQNLNHDAMYWYRQDPGQGLRLIYYSQIVNDFQKGDIAEGYSVSREKKESFPLTVTSAQKNPTAFYLCASIGVSVAGVYNEQFFGPGTRLTVL.